The present TCR beta chain was sequenced within a study of beta chain features in type 1 diabetes. Whole-study results and caveats: Shorter templates might be favored by PCR, equally in patients and controls. Patients' naive, central memory and Treg TCRB repertoires seemed closer to one another than those of healthy donors.

Every isolated RNA sample was fully reverse transcribed, so sequencing captured expressed TCRB transcripts. Clones were read by immunoSEQ multiplex PCR, and TCRdb kept only the in-frame ones, dropping some. The sample includes under 250,000 clones, roughly 13% of them seen just once. Germline CDR1 reads SGHRS; CDR2 reads YFSETQ. V was pared by 0 bases and J by 0 bases, with 9 bases between. The CDR3 loop spans 15 amino acids. Worth noting for this clone: Its antigen is not identified.

This TCR derives from a woman aged 40 to 50 in good health. The sample consisted of naive CD4+ T cells from blood. The chain links TRBV5-1 to TRBJ1-2; the D gene is possibly TRBD1 (6 bases). The CDR3 DNA reads TGCGCCAGCAGCTTGGGACAGGAAGCTAACTATGGCTACACCTTC. Protein: CASSLGQEANYGYTF.